These T cell receptor beta chains were read from a single sample in a study of blood T cell repertoires in COVID-19. The table came from immunoSEQ multiplex PCR; TCRdb's copy has only in-frame clones and leaves some out. The sample contains some 83,000 clones, roughly nine tenths of which appear only once. Material for sequencing was peripheral blood. Receptors were obtained from a man older than 75 in a cohort sampled during active COVID-19. The CDR3 runs from the conserved cysteine through the conserved F or W. Each record gives: J gene, clone size, V gene, D gene, CDR3 DNA, CDR3 protein. D genes are given only for firm matches. Size is stated for part of the rows, as once, few or many counts, or as a class when the clone is expanded.

TRBJ2-3,.,TRBV6-1,.,TGTGCCAGCAGTGAAACGCCGGGGGGCGGGTTTCGCACAGATACGCAGTATTTT,CASSETPGGGFRTDTQYF
TRBJ2-5,.,TRBV5-1,TRBD1,TGCGCCAGCAGCTTGGCCGGGACAGACCAAGAGACCCAGTACTTC,CASSLAGTDQETQYF
TRBJ2-3,few,TRBV7-2,TRBD2,TGTGCCAGCAGCCCACGGGGGACTAGCGAGACAGATACGCAGTATTTT,CASSPRGTSETDTQYF
TRBJ1-1,.,TRBV3-1/TRBV3-2,.,TGTGCCAGCAGCCAGACAGGAGTCACTGAAGCTTTCTTT,CASSQTGVTEAFF
TRBJ1-1,few,TRBV5-1,TRBD1,TGCGCCAGCAGCCCGCCGGGACAGAGGAACACTGAAGCTTTCTTT,CASSPPGQRNTEAFF
TRBJ1-6,.,TRBV12-3/TRBV12-4,TRBD1,TGTGCCAGTAAGGGGGCGGGGAATTCACCCCTCCACTTT,CASKGAGNSPLHF
TRBJ2-1,.,TRBV11-1,TRBD1,TGTGCCAGCAGTCGACAGGGGAATGAGCAGTTCTTC,CASSRQGNEQFF
TRBJ1-4,.,TRBV18,.,TGTGCCAGCTCACCACAGGGGGCTAATGAAAAACTGTTTTTT,CASSPQGANEKLFF
TRBJ2-6,.,TRBV27,.,TGTGCCAGCAGTCCCCCAAGGGGGGGTCCCTTCGGGGGCTCTGGGGCCAACGTCCTGACTTTC,CASSPPRGGPFGGSGANVLTF
TRBJ1-1,once,TRBV5-5,.,TGTGCCAGCAGCTTGGGGATGACACCGATGAACACTGAAGCTTTCTTT,CASSLGMTPMNTEAFF
TRBJ2-2,.,TRBV19,.,TGTGCCAGTAGTCTACGGGGAGCCGGGGAGCTGTTTTTT,CASSLRGAGELFF
TRBJ2-1,.,TRBV5-1,TRBD1,TGCGCCAGCAGCTTGTCGTCCGGACAGGGGGAGAATGAGCAGTTCTTC,CASSLSSGQGENEQFF
TRBJ2-7,.,TRBV5-1,TRBD1,TGCGCCAGCAGCTTGGCGGGGGGACAGGGGATTTACGAGCAGTACTTC,CASSLAGGQGIYEQYF
TRBJ2-1,.,TRBV18,TRBD1,TGTGCCAGCTCACCCTACAGGGGCGATGAGCAGTTCTTC,CASSPYRGDEQFF
TRBJ2-7,.,TRBV5-1,TRBD2,TGCGCCAGCAGGGCGGGGGGAAACTCCTACGAGCAGTACTTC,CASRAGGNSYEQYF
TRBJ1-2,.,TRBV5-1,TRBD1,TGCGCCAGCAGCTTCACAGGGGATAGGGGCTACACCTTC,CASSFTGDRGYTF
TRBJ2-3,.,TRBV7-2,TRBD2,TGTGCCAGCAGCTTAGGGGCTAGCGGGGGGACGCAGTATTTT,CASSLGASGGTQYF
TRBJ1-4,once,TRBV28,.,TGTGCCAGCAGTCAAGCGGGGGAAAAACTGTTTTTT,CASSQAGEKLFF
TRBJ2-1,.,TRBV5-5,.,TGTGCCAGCAGCTTGGCAGGCAGAGAATACAATGAGCAGTTCTTC,CASSLAGREYNEQFF
TRBJ1-1,.,TRBV29-1,.,TGCAGCGTTGATAATGGGATAAGGGGTGAAGCTTTCTTT,CSVDNGIRGEAFF